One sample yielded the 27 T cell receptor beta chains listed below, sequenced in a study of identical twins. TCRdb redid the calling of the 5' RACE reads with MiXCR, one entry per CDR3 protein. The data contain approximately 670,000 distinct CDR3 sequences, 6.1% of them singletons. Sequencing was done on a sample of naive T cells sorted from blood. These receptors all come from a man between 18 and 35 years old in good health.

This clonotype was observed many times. The CDR3 loop reads CASTPRAYNSPLHF. The CDR3 bases are TGTGCCAGCACACCCCGGGCCTATAATTCACCCCTCCACTTT. The rearrangement joins TRBV28 to TRBJ1-6; D call uncertain. CDR3 length: 14 amino acids. Germline V lookup: CDR1 MDHEN, CDR2 SYDVKM. V was trimmed by 7 bases and J by 2 bases, leaving 9 bases between them.

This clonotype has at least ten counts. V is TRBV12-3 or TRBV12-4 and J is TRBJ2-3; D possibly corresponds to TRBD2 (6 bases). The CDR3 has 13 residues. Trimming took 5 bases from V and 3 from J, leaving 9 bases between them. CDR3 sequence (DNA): TGTGCCAGCAGTAGGGACTTTACAGATACGCAGTATTTT. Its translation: CASSRDFTDTQYF.

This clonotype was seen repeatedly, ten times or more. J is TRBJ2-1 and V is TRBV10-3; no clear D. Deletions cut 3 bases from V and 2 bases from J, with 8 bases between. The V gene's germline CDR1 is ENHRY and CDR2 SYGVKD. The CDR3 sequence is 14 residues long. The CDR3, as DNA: TGTGCCATCAGTGAAGGTACCACCTACAATGAGCAGTTCTTC. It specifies CAISEGTTYNEQFF.

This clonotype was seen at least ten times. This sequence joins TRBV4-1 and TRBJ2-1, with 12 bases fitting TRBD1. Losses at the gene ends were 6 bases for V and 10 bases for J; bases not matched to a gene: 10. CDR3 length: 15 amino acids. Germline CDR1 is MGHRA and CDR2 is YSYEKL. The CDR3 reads CASRLPGQGAREQFF. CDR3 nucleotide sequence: TGCGCCAGCAGATTACCGGGACAGGGGGCTAGGGAGCAGTTCTTC.

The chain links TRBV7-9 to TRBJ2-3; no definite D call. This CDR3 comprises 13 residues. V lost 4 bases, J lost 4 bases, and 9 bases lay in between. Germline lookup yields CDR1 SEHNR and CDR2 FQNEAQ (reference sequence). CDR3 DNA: TGTGCCAGCAGCTCCTACAACGCAGATACGCAGTATTTT. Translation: CASSSYNADTQYF.

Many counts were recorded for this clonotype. DNA of the CDR3: TGCAGTGCTAGAGATCGGGGTAGTTTCAATGAGCAGTTCTTC. Its protein is CSARDRGSFNEQFF. The rearrangement links TRBV20-1 to TRBJ2-1, with a tentative D call TRBD2 (5 bases). CDR3 size: 14 residues. V lost 0 bases and J lost 6, with 12 bases in between. The germline V gene has CDR1 DFQATT and CDR2 SNEGSKA (reference sequence).

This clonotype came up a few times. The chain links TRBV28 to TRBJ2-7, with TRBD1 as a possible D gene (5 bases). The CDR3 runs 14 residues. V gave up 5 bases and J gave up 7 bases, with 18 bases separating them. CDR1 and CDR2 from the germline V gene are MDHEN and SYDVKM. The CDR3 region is CASSLTGSTAEQYF. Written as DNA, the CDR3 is TGTGCCAGCAGTCTTACCGGATCGACAGCAGAGCAGTACTTC.

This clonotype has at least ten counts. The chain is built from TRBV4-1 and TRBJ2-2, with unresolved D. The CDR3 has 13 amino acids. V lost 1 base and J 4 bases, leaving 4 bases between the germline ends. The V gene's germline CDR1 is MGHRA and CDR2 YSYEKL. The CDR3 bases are TGCGCCAGCAGCCAAGGGGTCACCGGGGAGCTGTTTTTT. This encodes CASSQGVTGELFF.

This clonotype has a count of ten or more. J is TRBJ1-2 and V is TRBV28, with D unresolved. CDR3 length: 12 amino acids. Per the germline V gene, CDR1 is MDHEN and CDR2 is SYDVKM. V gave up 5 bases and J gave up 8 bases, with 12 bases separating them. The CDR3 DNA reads TGTGCCAGCAGTGCGATGACGGGGGGCTACACCTTC. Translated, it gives CASSAMTGGYTF.

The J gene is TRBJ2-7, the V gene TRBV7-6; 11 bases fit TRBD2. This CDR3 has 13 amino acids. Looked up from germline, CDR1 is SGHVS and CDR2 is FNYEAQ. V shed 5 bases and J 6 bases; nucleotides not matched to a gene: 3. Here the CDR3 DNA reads TGTGCCAGCAGCCCAACTAGCGGGAGCGAGCAGTACTTC. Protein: CASSPTSGSEQYF.

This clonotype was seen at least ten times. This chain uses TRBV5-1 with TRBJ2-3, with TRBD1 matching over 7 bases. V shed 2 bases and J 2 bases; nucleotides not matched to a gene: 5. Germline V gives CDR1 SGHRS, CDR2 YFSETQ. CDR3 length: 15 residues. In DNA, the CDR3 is TGCGCCAGCAGCTTCGGACAGGCCTACACAGATACGCAGTATTTT. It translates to CASSFGQAYTDTQYF. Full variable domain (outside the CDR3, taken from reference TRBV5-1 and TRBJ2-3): KAGVTQTPRYLIKTRGQQVTLSCSPISGHRSVSWYQQTPGQGLQFLFEYFSETQRNKGNFPGRFSGRQFSNSRSEMNVSTLELGDSALYLCASSFGQAYTDTQYFGPGTRLTVL.

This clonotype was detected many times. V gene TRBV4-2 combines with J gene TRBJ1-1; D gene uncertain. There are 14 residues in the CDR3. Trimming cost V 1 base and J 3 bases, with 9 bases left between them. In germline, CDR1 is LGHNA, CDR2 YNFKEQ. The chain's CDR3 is CASSQGRDYTEAFF. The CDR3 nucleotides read TGTGCCAGCAGCCAAGGCCGGGATTACACTGAAGCTTTCTTT.

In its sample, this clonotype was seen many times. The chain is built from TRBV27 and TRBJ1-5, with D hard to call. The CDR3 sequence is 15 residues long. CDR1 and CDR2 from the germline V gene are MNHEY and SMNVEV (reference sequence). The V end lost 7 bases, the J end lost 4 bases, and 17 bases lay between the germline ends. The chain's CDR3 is CASIICWESNQPQHF. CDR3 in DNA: TGTGCCAGCATCATATGTTGGGAGTCTAATCAGCCCCAGCATTTT.

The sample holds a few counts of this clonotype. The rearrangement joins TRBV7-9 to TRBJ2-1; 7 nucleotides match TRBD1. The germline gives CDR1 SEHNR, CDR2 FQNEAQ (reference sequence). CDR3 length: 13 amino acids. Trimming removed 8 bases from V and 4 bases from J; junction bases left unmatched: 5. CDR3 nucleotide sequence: TGTGCCAGCGGGACAGATATATACAATGAGCAGTTCTTC. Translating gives CASGTDIYNEQFF.

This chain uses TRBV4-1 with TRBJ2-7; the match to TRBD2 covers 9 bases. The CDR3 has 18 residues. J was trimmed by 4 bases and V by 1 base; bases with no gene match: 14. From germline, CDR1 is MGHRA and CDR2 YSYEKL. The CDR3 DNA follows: TGCGCCAGCAGCCAAGGCGGGGGGGAGTGGGCCCCCAAGTACGAGCAGTACGTC. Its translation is CASSQGGGEWAPKYEQYV.

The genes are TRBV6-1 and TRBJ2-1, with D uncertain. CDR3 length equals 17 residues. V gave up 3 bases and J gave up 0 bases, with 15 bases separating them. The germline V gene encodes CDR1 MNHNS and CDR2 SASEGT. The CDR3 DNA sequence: TGTGCCAGCAGTGACCCGCCAGGTGAGAGCTCCTACAATGAGCAGTTCTTC. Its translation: CASSDPPGESSYNEQFF.

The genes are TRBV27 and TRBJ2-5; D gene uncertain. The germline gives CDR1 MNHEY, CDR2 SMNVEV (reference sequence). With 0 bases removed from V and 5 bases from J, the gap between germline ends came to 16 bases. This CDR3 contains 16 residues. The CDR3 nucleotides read TGTGCCAGCAGTTTATCGGGGATATCTGAGGTGGAGACCCAGTACTTC. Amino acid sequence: CASSLSGISEVETQYF.

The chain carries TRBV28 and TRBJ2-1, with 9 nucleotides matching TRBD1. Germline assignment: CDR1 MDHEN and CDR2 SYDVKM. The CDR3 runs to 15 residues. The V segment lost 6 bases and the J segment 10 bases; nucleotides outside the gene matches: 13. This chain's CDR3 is CASSSPGQGAGEQFF. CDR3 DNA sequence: TGTGCCAGCAGCTCCCCGGGACAGGGCGCTGGCGAGCAGTTCTTC.

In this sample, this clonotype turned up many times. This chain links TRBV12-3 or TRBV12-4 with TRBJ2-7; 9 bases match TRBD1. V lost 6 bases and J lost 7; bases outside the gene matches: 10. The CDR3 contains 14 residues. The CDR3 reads CASRGTGLEWEQYF. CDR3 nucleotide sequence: TGTGCCAGCAGGGGGACAGGGTTAGAATGGGAGCAGTACTTC.

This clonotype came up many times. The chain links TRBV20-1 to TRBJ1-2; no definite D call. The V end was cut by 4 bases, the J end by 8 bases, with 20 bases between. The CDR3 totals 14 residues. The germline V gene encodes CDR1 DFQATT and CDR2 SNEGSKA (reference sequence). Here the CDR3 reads CSATGLNGLPGYTF. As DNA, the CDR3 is TGCAGTGCTACTGGCTTGAATGGACTTCCCGGCTACACCTTC.

CDR3 DNA sequence: TGCAGTGCTAGCTCGGGGTATAGCAATCAGCCCCAGCATTTT. Amino acids: CSASSGYSNQPQHF. V usage is TRBV20-1 and J usage is TRBJ1-5; D uncertain. This CDR3 is built from 14 residues. Trimming removed 3 bases from V and 0 bases from J, with 9 bases in between. The germline gives CDR1 DFQATT, CDR2 SNEGSKA (reference sequence).

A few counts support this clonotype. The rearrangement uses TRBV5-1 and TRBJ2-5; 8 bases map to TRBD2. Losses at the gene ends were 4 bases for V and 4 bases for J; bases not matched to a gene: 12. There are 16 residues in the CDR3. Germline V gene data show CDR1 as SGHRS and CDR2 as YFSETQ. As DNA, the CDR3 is TGCGCCAGCAGCACGGCGGTTAGCGGGATGGGAGAGACCCAGTACTTC. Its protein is CASSTAVSGMGETQYF.

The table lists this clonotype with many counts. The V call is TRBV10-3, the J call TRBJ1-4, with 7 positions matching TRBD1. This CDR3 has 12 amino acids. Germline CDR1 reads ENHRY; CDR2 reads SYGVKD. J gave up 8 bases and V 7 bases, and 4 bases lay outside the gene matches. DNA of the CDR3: TGTGCCATCAATGGACAGGACGAAAAACTGTTTTTT. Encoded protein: CAINGQDEKLFF.

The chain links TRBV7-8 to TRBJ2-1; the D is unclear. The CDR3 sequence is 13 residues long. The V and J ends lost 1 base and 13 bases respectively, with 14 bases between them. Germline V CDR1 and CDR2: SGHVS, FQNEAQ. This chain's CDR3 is CASSLEMGPIQFF. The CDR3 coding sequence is TGTGCCAGCAGCTTAGAAATGGGTCCCATTCAGTTCTTC.

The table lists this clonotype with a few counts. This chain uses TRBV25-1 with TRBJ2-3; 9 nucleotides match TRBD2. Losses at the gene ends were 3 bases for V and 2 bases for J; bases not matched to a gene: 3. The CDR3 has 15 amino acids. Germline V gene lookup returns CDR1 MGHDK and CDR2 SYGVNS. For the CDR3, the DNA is TGTGCCAGCAGTGAGACTAGCGGATTCACAGATACGCAGTATTTT. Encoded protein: CASSETSGFTDTQYF. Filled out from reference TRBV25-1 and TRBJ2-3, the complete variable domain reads EADIYQTPRYLVIGTGKKITLECSQTMGHDKMYWYQQDPGMELHLIHYSYGVNSTEKGDLSSESTVSRIRTEHFPLTLESARPSHTSQYLCASSETSGFTDTQYFGPGTRLTVL.

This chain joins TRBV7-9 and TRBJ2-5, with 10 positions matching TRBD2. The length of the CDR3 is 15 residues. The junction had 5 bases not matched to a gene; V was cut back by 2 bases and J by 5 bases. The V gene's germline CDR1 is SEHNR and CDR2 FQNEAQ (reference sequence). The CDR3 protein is CASSLTAGGPETQYF. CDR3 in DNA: TGTGCCAGCAGCTTAACAGCGGGAGGGCCGGAGACCCAGTACTTC.

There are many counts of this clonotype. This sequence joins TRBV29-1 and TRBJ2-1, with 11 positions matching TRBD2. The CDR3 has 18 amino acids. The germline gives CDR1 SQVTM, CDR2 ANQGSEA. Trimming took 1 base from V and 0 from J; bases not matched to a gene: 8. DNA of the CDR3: TGCAGCGTTGAAGGAGAACTAGCGGGAGTTGTCTCCTACAATGAGCAGTTCTTC. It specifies CSVEGELAGVVSYNEQFF.